A single sample gave rise to the 13 T cell receptor beta chains below, sequenced in a study of blood T cells in healthy people across ages. The second PCR ran about 6 to 11 cycles with a sample-barcoded 5' primer and J-beta primers. MiXCR, applied by TCRdb to the 5' RACE reads, yields one record per CDR3 protein. The data show under 1,100,000 distinct CDR3 sequences, around 27% seen once. The same sample was also studied in work on T cells of mothers and their children.

The specimen sequenced was blood. All receptors come from a girl aged 2 to 9 in good health.

Only a few counts were recorded for this clonotype. CDR3 sequence: CASSQVVLDPGAYTEAFF. The CDR3 DNA reads TGTGCCAGCAGCCAAGTTGTGTTAGACCCAGGGGCCTACACTGAAGCTTTCTTT. The chain employs TRBV3-1 and TRBJ1-1, with D perhaps matching TRBD1 (6 bases). Germline V lookup: CDR1 LGHDT, CDR2 YNNKEL (reference sequence). Trimming cost V 1 base and J 3 bases, with 21 bases left between them. CDR3 length equals 18 residues.

This rearrangement joins TRBV5-1 to TRBJ2-7, with D unresolved. CDR3 size: 14 residues. CDR1 SGHRS and CDR2 YFSETQ come from the germline V gene. Trimming left V 4 bases short and J 0 bases short, with 11 bases between. CDR3 residues: CASSRSDNSYEQYF. CDR3 coding DNA: TGCGCCAGCAGCCGTTCAGACAACTCCTACGAGCAGTACTTC. Complete variable domain (other parts from reference TRBV5-1 and TRBJ2-7): KAGVTQTPRYLIKTRGQQVTLSCSPISGHRSVSWYQQTPGQGLQFLFEYFSETQRNKGNFPGRFSGRQFSNSRSEMNVSTLELGDSALYLCASSRSDNSYEQYFGPGTRLTVT.

The V call is TRBV28, the J call TRBJ2-3; D assignment may be TRBD1 or TRBD2 (7 bases each). Trimming took 5 bases from V and 1 from J, leaving 13 bases between them. Germline V gene sequence: CDR1 MDHEN, CDR2 SYDVKM. The CDR3 totals 15 residues. Here the CDR3 DNA reads TGTGCCAGCAGTACGCAGGGGGGGGGCACAGATACGCAGTATTTT. Translating gives CASSTQGGGTDTQYF.

This clonotype has ten or more counts. The chain recombines TRBV9 with TRBJ2-3; D not resolved. The CDR3 has 12 residues. Germline V gene lookup returns CDR1 SGDLS and CDR2 YYNGEE. Trimming cost V 0 bases and J 5 bases, with 4 bases left between them. The CDR3 DNA reads TGTGCCAGCAGCGTAGTGGAAGATACGCAGTATTTT. It translates to CASSVVEDTQYF.

This clonotype occurred a few times. The rearrangement links TRBV13 to TRBJ1-1; D is undetermined. Germline V gene lookup returns CDR1 PRHDT and CDR2 FYEKMQ (reference sequence). The ends were cut back, 5 bases at V and 9 bases at J, with 16 bases in the middle. The CDR3 extends over 13 amino acids. The CDR3 DNA sequence: TGTGCCAGCAGCCAAGCGGGAGCACCTAAAGCTTTCTTT. As protein: CASSQAGAPKAFF.

This clonotype was seen more than once but under ten times. The V and J genes are TRBV4-2 and TRBJ2-3; no clear D gene. The CDR3 spans 14 residues. Germline lookup yields CDR1 LGHNA and CDR2 YNFKEQ. The V gene lost 0 bases and the J gene lost 9 bases, with 13 bases spanning the gap. The CDR3 sequence: CASSQEPRLGTQYF. As DNA, the CDR3 is TGTGCCAGCAGCCAAGAGCCTAGGCTGGGGACGCAGTATTTT.

In DNA form, the CDR3 reads TGTGCCAGCAGAGAGCAGGGGATCCCCTACGGGCAGTACTTC. Amino acid sequence: CASREQGIPYGQYF. J is TRBJ2-5 and V is TRBV2; possibly TRBD1 for D (6 bases). CDR3 length equals 14 residues. Trimming pared 6 bases from V and 11 bases from J, leaving 22 bases between. Germline CDR1 SNHLY, CDR2 FYNNEI.

The chain joins TRBV4-1 to TRBJ2-1; D possibly uses TRBD1 or TRBD2 (5 bases each). The CDR3 loop spans 11 amino acids. CDR1 is MGHRA, CDR2 YSYEKL, per germline. V gave up 8 bases and J gave up 9 bases, with 11 bases separating them. The chain's CDR3 is CASGGWSEQFF. CDR3 coding DNA: TGCGCCAGCGGGGGTTGGAGTGAGCAGTTCTTC.

This chain joins TRBV24-1 and TRBJ2-5; D perhaps matches TRBD1 (8 bases). The CDR3 covers 15 residues. V lost 1 base and J lost 5, with 13 bases in between. Germline loops: CDR1 KGHDR, CDR2 SFDVKD. CDR3 in amino acids: CATSDFTGGEETQYF. DNA of the CDR3: TGTGCCACCAGTGATTTCACAGGGGGGGAGGAGACCCAGTACTTC.

This clonotype was picked up a small number of times. V usage is TRBV29-1 and J usage is TRBJ1-4; D unclear. Germline assignment: CDR1 SQVTM and CDR2 ANQGSEA. With 4 bases removed from V and 4 bases from J, the gap between germline ends came to 13 bases. The CDR3 is 14 amino acids. DNA of the CDR3: TGCAGCGTTGGATCACGGGCAGTTAATGAAAAACTGTTTTTT. Translating gives CSVGSRAVNEKLFF.

This sequence joins TRBV28 and TRBJ2-2; TRBD2 might be the D (6 bases). The CDR3 has 14 amino acids. V was trimmed by 3 bases and J by 6 bases, leaving 11 bases between them. Germline values: CDR1 MDHEN, CDR2 SYDVKM. DNA of the CDR3: TGTGCCAGCAGTTTTGGAGGGAGCCCCGGGGAGCTGTTTTTT. This sequence encodes CASSFGGSPGELFF.

This clonotype came up a few times. This chain connects TRBV9 to TRBJ2-3, with D tentatively TRBD2 (5 bases). The CDR3 spans 13 residues. The V end lost 2 bases, the J end lost 6 bases, and 10 bases lay between the germline ends. The germline gives CDR1 SGDLS, CDR2 YYNGEE. CDR3 residues: CASSVLTGDTQYF. The CDR3 region has the DNA TGTGCCAGCAGCGTCCTCACGGGGGATACGCAGTATTTT.

The J gene is TRBJ2-5, the V gene TRBV4-2, with D maybe TRBD2 (6 bases). The CDR3 covers 15 residues. V lost 3 bases and J lost 5, with 16 bases in between. CDR1 and CDR2 (germline): LGHNA, YNFKEQ. The CDR3 region has the DNA TGTGCCAGCAGCCACCTCCCTGGGGAGGTTGAGACCCAGTACTTC. It encodes CASSHLPGEVETQYF.